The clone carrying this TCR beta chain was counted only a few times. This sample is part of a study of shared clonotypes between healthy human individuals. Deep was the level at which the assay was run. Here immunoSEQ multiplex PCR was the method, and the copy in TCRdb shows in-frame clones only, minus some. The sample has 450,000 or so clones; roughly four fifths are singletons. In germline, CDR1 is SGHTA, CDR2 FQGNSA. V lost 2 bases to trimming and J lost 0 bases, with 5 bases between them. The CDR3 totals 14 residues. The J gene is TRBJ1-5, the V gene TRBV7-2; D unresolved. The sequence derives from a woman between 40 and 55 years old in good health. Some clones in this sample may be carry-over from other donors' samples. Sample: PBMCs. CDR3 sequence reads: CASSLQFSNQPQHF. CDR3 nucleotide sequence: TGTGCCAGCAGCTTACAGTTTAGCAATCAGCCCCAGCATTTT.